These 22 T cell receptor beta chains came from one sample sequenced in a study of blood T cell repertoires in COVID-19. Data came from immunoSEQ multiplex PCR; TCRdb stores just in-frame clones and leaves some out. The table shows just over 300,000 clones, with over 85% occurring only once. Sequencing input: peripheral blood. The receptor source for this set is a woman under 40 with COVID-19, enrolled during active disease.

J is TRBJ2-5 and V is TRBV15, with a weak D call TRBD1 (6 bases). V shed 1 base and J shed 1 base, with 7 bases lying between them. The CDR3 spans 14 residues. Germline V gene sequence: CDR1 LNHNV, CDR2 YYDKDF (reference sequence). The CDR3 here is CATSRGTVQETQYF. As DNA, the CDR3 is TGTGCCACCAGCAGAGGGACAGTCCAAGAGACCCAGTACTTC.

The CDR3 region has the DNA TGCAGCGTGGGATCCGGGACAGGGGGTAGTCATGAGCAGTTCTTC. Translating it yields CSVGSGTGGSHEQFF. V is TRBV29-1 and J is TRBJ2-1, with TRBD1 matching 11 bases. Germline V lookup: CDR1 SQVTM, CDR2 ANQGSEA. J lost 8 bases, V lost 6 bases, and 12 bases had no gene match. This CDR3 spans 15 amino acids.

The V gene is TRBV12-3 or TRBV12-4, the J gene TRBJ1-2; unclear D gene. V was pared by 7 bases and J by 1 base, with 10 bases between. CDR3 length: 13 amino acids. The CDR3 region is CASTRSGNYGYTF. CDR3 DNA sequence: TGTGCCAGCACCCGATCGGGTAACTATGGCTACACCTTC.

V gene TRBV10-2 combines with J gene TRBJ1-2; 9 nucleotides line up with TRBD1. V gave up 6 bases and J gave up 7 bases; unmatched junction bases: 12. The V gene's germline CDR1 is WSHSY and CDR2 SAAADI. The CDR3 length is 15 residues. The CDR3 DNA follows: TGCGCCAGCAGATCTTCGGGACAGGGCATGCGTGGCTACACCTTC. This encodes CASRSSGQGMRGYTF.

A single count supports this clone. In the same sample, other DNA sequences code for this CDR3. This chain connects TRBV9 to TRBJ1-6; D is possibly TRBD1 (6 bases). CDR3 length: 14 residues. CDR1 is SGDLS, CDR2 YYNGEE, per germline. V lost 2 bases and J lost 6, with 9 bases in between. CDR3 DNA sequence: TGTGCCAGCAGCGTCGGGACACCTAATTCACCCCTCCACTTT. Its protein product is CASSVGTPNSPLHF.

This chain joins TRBV7-6 and TRBJ1-4, with TRBD1 identical over 8 bases. CDR3 length equals 15 residues. V lost 3 bases, J lost 5 bases, and 5 bases stayed unmatched. Germline lookup yields CDR1 SGHVS and CDR2 FNYEAQ. The CDR3 region is CASSFSRGRNEKLFF. In DNA form, the CDR3 reads TGTGCCAGCAGCTTCTCCAGGGGGCGCAATGAAAAACTGTTTTTT.

CDR3 sequence (DNA): TGTGCCAGCAGCCGACAGGGCGACGGAAACTATGGCTACACCTTC. Translation: CASSRQGDGNYGYTF. The chain is built from TRBV7-9 and TRBJ1-2; 7 nucleotides agree with TRBD1. After removal of 5 bases from V and 2 bases from J, the junction contained 8 bases not matched to a gene. The CDR3 loop spans 15 amino acids. Germline CDR1 is SEHNR and CDR2 is FQNEAQ (reference sequence). The entire variable domain, with the rest obtained from reference TRBV7-9 and TRBJ1-2, is as follows: DTGVSQNPRHKITKRGQNVTFRCDPISEHNRLYWYRQTLGQGPEFLTYFQNEAQLEKSRLLSDRFSAERPKGSFSTLEIQRTEQGDSAMYLCASSRQGDGNYGYTFGSGTRLTVV.

This chain joins TRBV10-1 and TRBJ2-3, with D possibly TRBD1 on 6 matching bases. Germline V gene sequence: CDR1 WNHNN, CDR2 SYGVQD (reference sequence). V lost 4 bases to trimming and J lost 5 bases, with 13 bases between them. The CDR3 runs to 14 residues. The CDR3 region has the DNA TGCGCCAGCAGTGTTTCAGGGGCGGTAGATACGCAGTATTTT. Translation: CASSVSGAVDTQYF.

This clone has a handful of counts. The CDR3 bases are TGTGCCAGCAGTGACCTTCCCGGGGGGCGAAAGGGCTACACCTTC. It encodes CASSDLPGGRKGYTF. The genes are TRBV6-1 and TRBJ1-2; possibly TRBD1 for D (6 bases). Germline lookup yields CDR1 MNHNS and CDR2 SASEGT. Trimming stripped 3 bases from V and 8 bases from J, with 19 bases between. This CDR3 has 15 residues.

The J gene is TRBJ2-7, the V gene TRBV7-2; D is ambiguous. The CDR3 extends over 14 amino acids. CDR1 and CDR2 (germline): SGHTA, FQGNSA. Trimming cost V 2 bases and J 0 bases, with 8 bases left between them. The CDR3 bases are TGTGCCAGCAGCTTAATGAGGAGCTCCTACGAGCAGTACTTC. Protein sequence: CASSLMRSSYEQYF.

This chain connects TRBV27 to TRBJ2-1; TRBD2 is a possible D gene (5 bases). Trimming took 6 bases from V and 4 from J, leaving 19 bases between them. This CDR3 region has 16 residues. CDR1 is MNHEY and CDR2 is SMNVEV in the germline V gene (reference sequence). CDR3 nucleotides: TGTGCCAGCAGCCATCCGTCTCGAGGGCTATACAATGAGCAGTTCTTC. This encodes CASSHPSRGLYNEQFF.

The chain carries TRBV19 and TRBJ1-5, with 8 bases matching TRBD1. V lost 1 base, J lost 11 bases, and 10 bases stayed unmatched. CDR1 and CDR2 (germline): LNHDA, SQIVND (reference sequence). The CDR3 spans 15 residues. CDR3 amino acids: CASSIGGAGGQTQHF. CDR3 nucleotide sequence: TGTGCCAGTAGTATAGGGGGGGCAGGGGGCCAAACCCAGCATTTT.

V and J are TRBV9 and TRBJ2-5; 9 bases fit TRBD2. CDR1 SGDLS and CDR2 YYNGEE come from the germline V gene. The CDR3 extends over 15 amino acids. V was clipped by 0 bases and J by 1 base; unmatched bases: 1. CDR3 sequence (DNA): TGTGCCAGCAGCGTAGTAGCGGGGGCCCAAGAGACCCAGTACTTC. This codes for CASSVVAGAQETQYF.

The gene calls are TRBV4-1 and TRBJ2-2; D may be TRBD1 (5 bases). Trimming took 0 bases from V and 3 from J, leaving 14 bases between them. This CDR3 comprises 17 residues. Germline lookup yields CDR1 MGHRA and CDR2 YSYEKL. CDR3 residues: CASSQDGRVWDTGELFF. The CDR3 DNA follows: TGCGCCAGCAGCCAAGATGGCAGGGTATGGGACACCGGGGAGCTGTTTTTT.

This chain links TRBV5-4 with TRBJ1-1; weak D call: TRBD1 (5 bases). The CDR3 loop spans 14 amino acids. Germline assignment: CDR1 SGHNT and CDR2 YYREEE (reference sequence). Trimming cost V 2 bases and J 1 base, with 9 bases left between them. CDR3 residues: CASSLLQGNTEAFF. The CDR3 region has the DNA TGTGCCAGCAGCTTACTCCAGGGGAACACTGAAGCTTTCTTT.

This rearrangement joins TRBV4-2 to TRBJ1-1; TRBD1 matches 8 bases. This CDR3 is 13 amino acids long. CDR1 and CDR2 (germline): LGHNA, YNFKEQ. V shed 2 bases and J 8 bases; nucleotides not matched to a gene: 4. CDR3 nucleotide sequence: TGTGCCAGCAGCCAACTATACAGGGGGGAAGCTTTCTTT. This codes for CASSQLYRGEAFF.

Notes on this clone: The identical CDR3 is also encoded by other nucleotide sequences in the sample. V usage is TRBV6-5 and J usage is TRBJ1-5; 9 bases are a match to TRBD1. The CDR3 has 14 residues. Losses at the gene ends were 6 bases for V and 3 bases for J; bases not matched to a gene: 3. Germline assignment: CDR1 MNHEY and CDR2 SVGAGI. The CDR3 is CASRGTGNNQPQHF. CDR3 coding DNA: TGTGCCAGCAGGGGGACAGGGAACAATCAGCCCCAGCATTTT.

The J gene is TRBJ1-1, the V gene TRBV19, with no clear D. The germline CDR1 and CDR2 sequences are LNHDA and SQIVND (reference sequence). Trimming removed 9 bases at V and 2 bases at J, with 19 bases between. The CDR3 covers 15 residues. CDR3 nucleotide sequence: TGTGCCAGCGGTCGGAGGGCAGGAGCTAACACTGAAGCTTTCTTT. It encodes CASGRRAGANTEAFF.

The V gene is TRBV6-5, the J gene TRBJ1-2; 7 bases are shared with TRBD1. The CDR3 has 13 residues. After removal of 7 bases from V and 2 bases from J, the junction contained 4 bases not matched to a gene. Germline V gives CDR1 MNHEY, CDR2 SVGAGI. In DNA form, the CDR3 reads TGTGCCAGCACGCAGGGGGGCAACTATGGCTACACCTTC. Translating gives CASTQGGNYGYTF.

This rearrangement joins TRBV5-1 to TRBJ2-2, with 7 positions matching TRBD1. Unmatched junction bases numbered 11, after V lost 9 bases and J lost 6 bases. This CDR3 has 14 residues. CDR1 is SGHRS, CDR2 YFSETQ, per germline. In nucleotides, the CDR3 is TGCGCCACTTCCCCGACAGGGTTGCCCGGGGAGCTGTTTTTT. Translation: CATSPTGLPGELFF.

This chain joins TRBV2 and TRBJ1-6; possible D gene TRBD1, 6 bases. V was pared by 6 bases and J by 4 bases, with 13 bases between. Germline CDR1 is SNHLY and CDR2 is FYNNEI. CDR3 size: 15 residues. The CDR3 DNA reads TGTGCCAGCAGATCACAGGGCCCTTATAATTCACCCCTCCACTTT. Translation gives CASRSQGPYNSPLHF.

The table lists this clone with a few counts. The chain has TRBV5-8 and TRBJ1-2; unclear D gene. The CDR3 contains 15 residues. CDR1 and CDR2 from the germline V gene are SGHTS and YDEGEE. Trimming took off 1 base at V and 2 bases at J, with 12 bases between the two ends. The CDR3 region is CASSLWTVTNYGYTF. The CDR3 nucleotides read TGTGCCAGCAGCTTGTGGACTGTCACCAACTATGGCTACACCTTC.